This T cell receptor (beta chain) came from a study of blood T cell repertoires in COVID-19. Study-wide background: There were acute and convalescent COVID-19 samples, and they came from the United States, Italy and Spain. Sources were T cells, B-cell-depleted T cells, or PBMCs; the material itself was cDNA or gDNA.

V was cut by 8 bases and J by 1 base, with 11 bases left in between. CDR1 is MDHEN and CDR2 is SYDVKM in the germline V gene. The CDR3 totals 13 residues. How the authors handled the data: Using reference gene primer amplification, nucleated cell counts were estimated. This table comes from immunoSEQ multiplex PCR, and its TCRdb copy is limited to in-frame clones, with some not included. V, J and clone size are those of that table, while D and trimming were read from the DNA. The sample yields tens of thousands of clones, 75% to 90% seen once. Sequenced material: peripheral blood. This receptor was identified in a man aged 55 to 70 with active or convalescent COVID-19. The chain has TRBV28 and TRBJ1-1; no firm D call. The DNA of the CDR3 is TGTGCCAGCGGGCCTTTTCAGAACACTGAAGCTTTCTTT. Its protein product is CASGPFQNTEAFF.